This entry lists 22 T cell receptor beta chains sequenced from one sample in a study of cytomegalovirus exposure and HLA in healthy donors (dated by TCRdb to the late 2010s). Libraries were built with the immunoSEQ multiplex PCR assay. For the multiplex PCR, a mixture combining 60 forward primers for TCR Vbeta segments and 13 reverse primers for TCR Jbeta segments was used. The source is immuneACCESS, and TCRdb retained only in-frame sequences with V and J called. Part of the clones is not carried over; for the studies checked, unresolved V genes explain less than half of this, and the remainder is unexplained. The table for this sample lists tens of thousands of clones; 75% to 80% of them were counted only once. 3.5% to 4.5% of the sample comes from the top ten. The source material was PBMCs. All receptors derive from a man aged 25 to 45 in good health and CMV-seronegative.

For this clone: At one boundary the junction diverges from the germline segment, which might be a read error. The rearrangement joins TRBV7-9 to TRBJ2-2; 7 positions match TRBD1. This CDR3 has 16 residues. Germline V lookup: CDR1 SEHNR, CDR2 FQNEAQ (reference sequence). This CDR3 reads CSSSRGQAIIPGELFF. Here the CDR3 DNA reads TGTTCCAGCAGCCGTGGACAGGCCATAATTCCCGGGGAGCTGTTTTTT.

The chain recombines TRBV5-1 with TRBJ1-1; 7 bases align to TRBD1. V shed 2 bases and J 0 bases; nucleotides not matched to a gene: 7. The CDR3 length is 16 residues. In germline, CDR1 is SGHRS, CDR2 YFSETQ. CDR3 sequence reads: CASSFANRGLNTEAFF. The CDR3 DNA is TGCGCCAGCAGCTTCGCCAACAGGGGACTGAACACTGAAGCTTTCTTT.

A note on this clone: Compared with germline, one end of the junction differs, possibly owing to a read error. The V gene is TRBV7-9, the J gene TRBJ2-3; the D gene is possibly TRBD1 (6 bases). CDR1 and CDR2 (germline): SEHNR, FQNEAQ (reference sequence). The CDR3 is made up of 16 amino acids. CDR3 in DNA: TGTTCCAGCAGATCTATTGGACAGCTCGAAAGGGATACGCAGTATTTT. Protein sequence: CSSRSIGQLERDTQYF.

The CDR3 DNA is TGTGCCTGGAGTGTGGCTAGTGGAAACACCATATATTTT. This codes for CAWSVASGNTIYF. The gene calls are TRBV30 and TRBJ1-3; D unresolved. The CDR3 has 13 amino acids. In germline, CDR1 is GTSNPN, CDR2 SVGIG (reference sequence). V was pared by 0 bases and J by 3 bases, with 6 bases between.

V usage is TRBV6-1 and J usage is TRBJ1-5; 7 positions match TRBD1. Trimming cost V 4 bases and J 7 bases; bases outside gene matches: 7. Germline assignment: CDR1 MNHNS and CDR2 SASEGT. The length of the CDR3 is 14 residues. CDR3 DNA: TGTGCCAGCAGTGCAGACAGGGCCCCCCAGCCCCAGCATTTT. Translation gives CASSADRAPQPQHF.

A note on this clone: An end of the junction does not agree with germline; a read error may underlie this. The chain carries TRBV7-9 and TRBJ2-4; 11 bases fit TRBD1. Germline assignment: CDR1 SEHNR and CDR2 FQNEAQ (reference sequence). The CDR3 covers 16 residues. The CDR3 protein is CSSSLGQGAAKNIQYF. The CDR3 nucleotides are TGTTCCAGCAGCTTAGGACAGGGGGCCGCCAAAAACATTCAGTACTTC.

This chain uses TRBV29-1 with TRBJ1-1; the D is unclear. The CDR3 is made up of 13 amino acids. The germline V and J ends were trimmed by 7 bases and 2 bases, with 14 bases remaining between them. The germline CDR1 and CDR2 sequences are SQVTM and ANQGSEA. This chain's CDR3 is CSAHANFNTEAFF. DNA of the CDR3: TGCAGCGCACACGCCAATTTCAACACTGAAGCTTTCTTT.

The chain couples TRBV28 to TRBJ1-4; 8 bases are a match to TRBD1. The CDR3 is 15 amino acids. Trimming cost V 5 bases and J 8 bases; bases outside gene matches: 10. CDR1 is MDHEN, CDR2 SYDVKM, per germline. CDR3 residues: CASSRGDRGREKLFF. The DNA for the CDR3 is TGTGCCAGCAGTAGGGGAGACAGGGGTAGGGAAAAACTGTTTTTT. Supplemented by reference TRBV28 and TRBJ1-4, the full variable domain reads DVKVTQSSRYLVKRTGEKVFLECVQDMDHENMFWYRQDPGLGLRLIYFSYDVKMKEKGDIPEGYSVSREKKERFSLILESASTNQTSMYLCASSRGDRGREKLFFGSGTQLSVL.

CDR3 loop: CASSPHDLGASIYEQYF. The CDR3 nucleotides are TGTGCCAGCAGCCCCCATGATTTGGGCGCATCCATATACGAGCAGTACTTC. The chain couples TRBV11-2 to TRBJ2-7; unclear D gene. This CDR3 has 17 amino acids. The germline V and J ends were trimmed by 5 bases and 4 bases, with 24 bases remaining between them. Germline CDR1 is SGHAT and CDR2 is FQNNGV. The whole variable domain, remainder taken from reference TRBV11-2 and TRBJ2-7, is EAGVAQSPRYKIIEKRQSVAFWCNPISGHATLYWYQQILGQGPKLLIQFQNNGVVDDSQLPKDRFSAERLKGVDSTLKIQPAKLEDSAVYLCASSPHDLGASIYEQYFGPGTRLTVT.

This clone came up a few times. CDR3 loop: CASSSVGRGTYEQYF. In nucleotides, the CDR3 is TGTGCCAGCAGCTCCGTCGGACGGGGTACCTACGAGCAGTACTTC. V is TRBV11-2 and J is TRBJ2-7, with D perhaps matching TRBD2 (5 bases). CDR3 length equals 15 residues. Per the germline V gene, CDR1 is SGHAT and CDR2 is FQNNGV. Deletions cut 4 bases from V and 2 bases from J, with 15 bases between.

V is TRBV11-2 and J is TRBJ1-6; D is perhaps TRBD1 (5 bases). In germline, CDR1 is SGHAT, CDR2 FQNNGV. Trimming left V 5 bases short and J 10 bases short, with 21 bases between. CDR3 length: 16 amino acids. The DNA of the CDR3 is TGTGCCAGCAGCCCTAGGTGGGGCCCAGTTACCTCACCCCTCCACTTT. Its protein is CASSPRWGPVTSPLHF.

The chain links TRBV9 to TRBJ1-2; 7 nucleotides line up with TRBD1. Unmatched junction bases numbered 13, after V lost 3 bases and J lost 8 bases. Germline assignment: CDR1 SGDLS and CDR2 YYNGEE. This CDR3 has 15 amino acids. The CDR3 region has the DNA TGTGCCAGCAGCGAACGACAGGGTTGGGACGTGGGCTACACCTTC. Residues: CASSERQGWDVGYTF.

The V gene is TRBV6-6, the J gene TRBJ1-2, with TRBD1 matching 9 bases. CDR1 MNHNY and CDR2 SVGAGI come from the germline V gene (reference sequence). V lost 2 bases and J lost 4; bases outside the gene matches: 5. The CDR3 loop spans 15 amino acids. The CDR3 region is CASSYGDRALYGYTF. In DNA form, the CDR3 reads TGTGCCAGCAGTTACGGGGACAGGGCTCTCTATGGCTACACCTTC.

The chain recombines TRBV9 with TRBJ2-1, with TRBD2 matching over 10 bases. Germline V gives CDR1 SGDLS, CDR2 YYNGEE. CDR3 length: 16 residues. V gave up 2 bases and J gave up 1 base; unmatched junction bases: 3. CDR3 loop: CASSVSSGRSYNEQFF. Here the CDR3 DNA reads TGTGCCAGCAGCGTTTCTAGCGGGAGATCCTACAATGAGCAGTTCTTC.

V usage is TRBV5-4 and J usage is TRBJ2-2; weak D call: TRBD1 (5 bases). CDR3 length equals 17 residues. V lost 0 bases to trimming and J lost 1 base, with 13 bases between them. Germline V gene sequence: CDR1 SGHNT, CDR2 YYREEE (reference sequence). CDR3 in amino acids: CASSLGIGQGNTGELFF. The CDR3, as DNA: TGTGCCAGCAGCTTGGGGATCGGGCAGGGGAACACCGGGGAGCTGTTTTTT.

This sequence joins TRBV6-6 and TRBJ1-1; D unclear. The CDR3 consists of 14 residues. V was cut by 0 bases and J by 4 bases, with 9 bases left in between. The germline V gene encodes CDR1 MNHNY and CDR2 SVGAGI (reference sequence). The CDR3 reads CASSYSRELTEAFF. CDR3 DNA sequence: TGTGCCAGCAGTTACTCGAGGGAGCTCACTGAAGCTTTCTTT.

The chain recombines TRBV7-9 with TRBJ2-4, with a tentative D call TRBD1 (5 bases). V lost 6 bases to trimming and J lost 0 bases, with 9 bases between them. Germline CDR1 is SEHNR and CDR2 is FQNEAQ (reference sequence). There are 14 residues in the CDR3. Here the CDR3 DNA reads TGTGCCAGCAGATCCAGGGTAGCCAAAAACATTCAGTACTTC. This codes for CASRSRVAKNIQYF.

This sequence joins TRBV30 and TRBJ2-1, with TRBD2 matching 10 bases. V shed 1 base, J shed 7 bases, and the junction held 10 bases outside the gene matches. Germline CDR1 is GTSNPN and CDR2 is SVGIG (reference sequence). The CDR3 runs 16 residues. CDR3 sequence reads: CAWSALGTSDWNEQFF. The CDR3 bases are TGTGCCTGGAGTGCCCTCGGGACTAGCGATTGGAATGAGCAGTTCTTC.

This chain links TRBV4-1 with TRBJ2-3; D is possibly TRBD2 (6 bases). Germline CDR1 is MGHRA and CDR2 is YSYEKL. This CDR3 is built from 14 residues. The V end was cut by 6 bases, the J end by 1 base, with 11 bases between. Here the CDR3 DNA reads TGCGCCAGCAGTCCTGGAGGGGGCACAGATACGCAGTATTTT. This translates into CASSPGGGTDTQYF.

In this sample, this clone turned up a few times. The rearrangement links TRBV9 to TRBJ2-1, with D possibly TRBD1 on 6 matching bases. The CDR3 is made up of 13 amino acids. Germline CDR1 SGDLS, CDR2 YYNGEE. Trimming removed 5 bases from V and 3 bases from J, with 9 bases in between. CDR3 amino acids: CASSGQLYNEQFF. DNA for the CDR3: TGTGCCAGCAGTGGACAGCTCTACAATGAGCAGTTCTTC.

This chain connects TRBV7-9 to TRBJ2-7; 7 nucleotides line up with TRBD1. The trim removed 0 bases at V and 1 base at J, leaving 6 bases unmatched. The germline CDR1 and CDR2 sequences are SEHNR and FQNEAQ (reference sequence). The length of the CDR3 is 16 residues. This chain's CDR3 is CASSLAPRQGSYEQYF. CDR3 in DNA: TGTGCCAGCAGCTTAGCCCCTCGACAGGGTTCCTACGAGCAGTACTTC.

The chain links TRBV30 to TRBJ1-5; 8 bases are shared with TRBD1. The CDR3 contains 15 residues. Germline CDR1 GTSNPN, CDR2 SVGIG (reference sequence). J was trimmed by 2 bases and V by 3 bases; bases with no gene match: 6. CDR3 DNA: TGTGCCTGGAGGGAAGGACAGGGTGGCAATCAGCCCCAGCATTTT. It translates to CAWREGQGGNQPQHF.